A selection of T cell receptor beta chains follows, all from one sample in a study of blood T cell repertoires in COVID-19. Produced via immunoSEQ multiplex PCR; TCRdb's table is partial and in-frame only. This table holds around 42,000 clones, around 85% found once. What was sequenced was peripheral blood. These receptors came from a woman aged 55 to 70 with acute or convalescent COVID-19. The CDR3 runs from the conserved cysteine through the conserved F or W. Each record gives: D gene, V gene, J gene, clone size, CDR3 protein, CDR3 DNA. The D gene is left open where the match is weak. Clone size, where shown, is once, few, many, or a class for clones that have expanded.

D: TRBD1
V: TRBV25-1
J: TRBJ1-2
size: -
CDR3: CASSEYGTGDSTF
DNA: TGTGCCAGCAGTGAATATGGGACAGGGGATAGCACCTTC

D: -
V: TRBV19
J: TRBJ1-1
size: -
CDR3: CASTRQVMNTEAFF
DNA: TGTGCCAGTACGAGACAGGTCATGAACACTGAAGCTTTCTTT

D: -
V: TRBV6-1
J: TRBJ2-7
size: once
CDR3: CASSEREVESGYEQYF
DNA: TGTGCCAGCAGTGAGAGGGAAGTCGAATCCGGCTACGAGCAGTACTTC

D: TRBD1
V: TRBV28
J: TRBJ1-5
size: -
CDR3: CASSLGTGVNQPQHF
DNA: TGTGCCAGCAGTTTAGGGACAGGGGTCAATCAGCCCCAGCATTTT

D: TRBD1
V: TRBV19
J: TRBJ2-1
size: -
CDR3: CASSIPGQGAHEQFF
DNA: TGTGCCAGTAGTATACCGGGACAGGGGGCTCATGAGCAGTTCTTC

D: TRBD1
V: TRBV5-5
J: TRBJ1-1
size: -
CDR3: CASSWEDRVNTEAFF
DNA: TGTGCCAGCAGCTGGGAAGACAGGGTGAACACTGAAGCTTTCTTT

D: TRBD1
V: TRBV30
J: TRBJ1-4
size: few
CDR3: CAWKDRVVEKLFF
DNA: TGTGCCTGGAAAGACAGGGTGGTAGAAAAACTGTTTTTT

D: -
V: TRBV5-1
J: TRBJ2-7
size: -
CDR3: CASSLGRGGEAYEQYF
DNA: TGCGCCAGCAGCTTGGGTCGCGGCGGGGAGGCCTACGAGCAGTACTTC

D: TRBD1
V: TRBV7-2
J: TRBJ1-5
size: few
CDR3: CASSPRGQGLRGRNQPQHF
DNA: TGTGCCAGCAGCCCCCGGGGACAGGGGCTGCGAGGACGCAATCAGCCCCAGCATTTT

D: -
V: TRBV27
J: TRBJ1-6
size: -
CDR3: CASSLWRPISSYNSPLHF
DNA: TGTGCCAGCAGTTTATGGAGACCGATTAGCTCCTATAATTCACCCCTCCACTTT

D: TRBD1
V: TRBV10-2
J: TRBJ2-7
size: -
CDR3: CAAGTGSIANEQYF
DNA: TGCGCCGCCGGGACAGGGTCAATCGCCAACGAGCAGTACTTC

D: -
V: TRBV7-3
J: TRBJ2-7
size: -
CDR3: CASSLGPADGGTYEQYF
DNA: TGTGCCAGCAGCTTAGGCCCAGCGGACGGAGGGACCTACGAGCAGTACTTC

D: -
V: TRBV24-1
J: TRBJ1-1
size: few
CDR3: CATSRGNTEAFF
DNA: TGTGCCACTTCCAGGGGGAACACTGAAGCTTTCTTT

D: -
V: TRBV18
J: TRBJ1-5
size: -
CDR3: CASSQSPGNQPQHF
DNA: TGTGCCAGCTCGCAAAGTCCGGGCAATCAGCCCCAGCATTTT

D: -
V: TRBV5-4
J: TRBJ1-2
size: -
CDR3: CASSKQANYGYTF
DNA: TGTGCCAGCAGTAAACAGGCTAACTATGGCTACACCTTC

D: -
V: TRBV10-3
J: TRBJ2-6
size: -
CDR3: CAISESGGYGANVLTF
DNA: TGTGCCATCAGTGAGTCAGGAGGTTACGGGGCCAACGTCCTGACTTTC

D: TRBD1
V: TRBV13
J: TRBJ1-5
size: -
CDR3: CASSAGTGFQPQHF
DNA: TGTGCCAGCAGCGCCGGGACAGGGTTTCAGCCCCAGCATTTT

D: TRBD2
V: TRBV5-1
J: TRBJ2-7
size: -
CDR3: CASRKGTSGATYEQYF
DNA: TGCGCCAGCAGGAAGGGGACTAGCGGGGCGACCTACGAGCAGTACTTC

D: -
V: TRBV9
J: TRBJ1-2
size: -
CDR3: CASSSTQGFSYGYTF
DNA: TGTGCCAGCAGCTCAACTCAGGGGTTTAGCTATGGCTACACCTTC

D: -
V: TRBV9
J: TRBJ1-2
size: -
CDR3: CASSPNPPGHTNGYTF
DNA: TGTGCCAGCAGTCCGAATCCTCCGGGACACACAAATGGCTACACCTTC

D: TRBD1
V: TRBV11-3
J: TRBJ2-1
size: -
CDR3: CASSEGGKNEQFF
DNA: TGTGCCAGCAGTGAAGGGGGCAAAAATGAGCAGTTCTTC

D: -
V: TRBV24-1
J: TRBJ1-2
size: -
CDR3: CATQRGGNYGYTF
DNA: TGTGCCACCCAGAGGGGGGGTAACTATGGCTACACCTTC

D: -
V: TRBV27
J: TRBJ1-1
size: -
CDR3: CASSFGGSLNTEAFF
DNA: TGTGCCAGCAGTTTCGGCGGGAGTTTGAACACTGAAGCTTTCTTT

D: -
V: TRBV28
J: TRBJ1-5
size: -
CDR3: CASSLSGESEPQHF
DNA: TGTGCCAGCAGTTTATCGGGAGAGTCTGAGCCCCAGCATTTT

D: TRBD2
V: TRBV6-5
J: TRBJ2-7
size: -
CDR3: CASSYSISGGTYEQYF
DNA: TGTGCCAGCAGTTACTCGATTAGCGGGGGGACCTACGAGCAGTACTTC

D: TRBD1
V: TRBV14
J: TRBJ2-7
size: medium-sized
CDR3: CASSQRGQGPYEQYF
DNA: TGTGCCAGCAGTCAGCGGGGACAGGGCCCCTACGAGCAGTACTTC

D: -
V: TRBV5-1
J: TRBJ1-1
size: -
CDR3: CASSPWTELNTEAFF
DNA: TGCGCCAGCAGCCCGTGGACAGAATTGAACACTGAAGCTTTCTTT

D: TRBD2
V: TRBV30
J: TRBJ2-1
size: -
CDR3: CAWKLAGTSYNEQFF
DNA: TGTGCCTGGAAACTAGCGGGGACCTCCTACAATGAGCAGTTCTTC

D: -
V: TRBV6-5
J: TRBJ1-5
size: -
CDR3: CASRSGQRRNQPQHF
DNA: TGTGCCAGCAGATCCGGACAGAGACGTAATCAGCCCCAGCATTTT

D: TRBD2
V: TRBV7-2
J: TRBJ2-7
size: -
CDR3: CASSLGLAGGYEQYF
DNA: TGTGCCAGCAGCTTAGGACTAGCGGGAGGCTACGAGCAGTACTTC

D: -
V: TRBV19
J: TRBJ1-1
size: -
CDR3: CASSTSTKGNTEAFF
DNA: TGTGCCAGTAGTACATCGACTAAGGGGAACACTGAAGCTTTCTTT

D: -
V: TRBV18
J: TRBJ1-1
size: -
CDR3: CASSHNTLQGPMNTEAFF
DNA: TGTGCCAGCTCACATAATACCCTACAGGGTCCCATGAACACTGAAGCTTTCTTT

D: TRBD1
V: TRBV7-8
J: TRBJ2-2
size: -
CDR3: CASRYSTGTGNTGELFF
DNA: TGTGCCAGCAGGTACAGCACCGGGACAGGGAACACCGGGGAGCTGTTTTTT

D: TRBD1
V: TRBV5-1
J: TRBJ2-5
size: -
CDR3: CASSPSGTGSETQYF
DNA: TGCGCCAGCAGCCCGTCCGGGACAGGGTCGGAGACCCAGTACTTC

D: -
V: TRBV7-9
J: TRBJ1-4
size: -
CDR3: CASSRSITNEKLFF
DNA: TGTGCCAGCAGCCGGAGCATCACTAATGAAAAACTGTTTTTT

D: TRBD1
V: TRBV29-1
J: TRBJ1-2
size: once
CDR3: CSVGQTGEIYGYTF
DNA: TGCAGCGTTGGACAGACAGGGGAAATCTATGGCTACACCTTC

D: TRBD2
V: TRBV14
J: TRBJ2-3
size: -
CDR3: CASSPLAGGTDTQYF
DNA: TGTGCCAGCAGCCCCTTAGCGGGAGGCACAGATACGCAGTATTTT

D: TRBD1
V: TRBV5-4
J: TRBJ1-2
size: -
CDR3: CASSLEGQEYGYTF
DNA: TGTGCCAGCAGCTTGGAGGGACAGGAGTATGGCTACACCTTC

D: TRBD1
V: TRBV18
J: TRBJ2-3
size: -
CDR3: CASSGNRGDTQYF
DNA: TGTGCCAGCTCAGGGAACAGGGGAGATACGCAGTATTTT

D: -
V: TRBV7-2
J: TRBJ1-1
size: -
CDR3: CASSFGREAFF
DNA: TGTGCCAGCAGCTTCGGTAGAGAAGCTTTCTTT

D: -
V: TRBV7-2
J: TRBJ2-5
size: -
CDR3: CASSQGLATQTQYF
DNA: TGTGCCAGCAGCCAGGGGCTAGCAACACAGACCCAGTACTTC

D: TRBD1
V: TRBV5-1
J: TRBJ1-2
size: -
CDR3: CASSLEGQGARGYTF
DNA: TGCGCCAGCAGCTTGGAGGGACAGGGGGCGAGAGGCTACACCTTC